This TCR beta chain came from a study of PD-1 blockade in classical Hodgkin lymphoma (dated by TCRdb to the early 2020s). For the wider study: Nivolumab dosing was 3 mg/kg intravenously every 2 weeks, continuing until either disease progression or unacceptable toxicity. The study used TCR beta sequencing and CyTOF to define a peripheral blood immune signature of response to PD-1 blockade in classical Hodgkin lymphoma. Results the study describes overall, beyond this receptor: Baseline TCR diversity was reported to be lower in newly diagnosed patients than in healthy donors and to be lower still in relapsed/refractory patients. Patients starting nivolumab less than 1 year after ASCT had lower diversity and were excluded from later analyses to avoid confounding by immune reconstitution. Only a single clinical trial cohort was studied, and what caused the repertoire differences, possibly disease activity or prior therapy, remained undefined. By C4D1, a significant rise was seen in CD4+ TCR diversity but not in CD8+ TCR diversity (p=0.0027 vs p=0.16), and the rise was most apparent among complete responders (p=0.02). Among trial patients, those achieving complete response had baseline diversity similar to that of newly diagnosed patients, while diversity was significantly lower in partial responders and progressors.

The intended sense of this specimen's time point label: cycle 1 day 1 (C1D1), immediately before nivolumab initiation. Every trial patient had relapsed following autologous stem cell transplantation, and prior brentuximab vedotin exposure was what differed among cohorts A, B and C. The trial cohort comprised around 60 patients with relapsed/refractory classical Hodgkin lymphoma whose best overall responses were complete response, partial response or progressive disease. Single-agent nivolumab was administered to trial patients in the multi-cohort phase II CheckMate 205 trial. An independent review committee assessed best overall response by applying the 2007 International Working Group response criteria. Trial PBMCs were collected just before the start of nivolumab (C1D1) and during therapy at cycle 2 day 1 and cycle 4 day 1. After peripheral blood was drawn into 8 mL Vacutainer Cell Preparation Tubes, PBMCs were isolated by centrifugation and then cryopreserved.

The Qiagen DNeasy kit was used to extract genomic DNA from unsorted PBMCs and from the negatively selected CD4+ and CD8+ fractions. TCR beta CDR3 regions were amplified by immunoSEQ multiplex PCR using primers annealing to V and J segments. A synthetic immune receptor repertoire was used to minimize amplification bias, and remaining bias was computationally removed after sequencing. Per the original workflow: Custom Python scripts were used to quantify repertoire diversity as the Shannon entropy index. Unsorted, CD4+ and CD8+ repertoires were analyzed separately, except in combined analyses where CD4+ and CD8+ sequences were merged in silico. A clone was considered expanded if an increase in frequency of at least 2-fold after treatment relative to C1D1 was found, and a pseudocount of 0.5 was applied to clones undetected at baseline. Clones with 0 or 1 copy at C1D1 were classified as singleton clones, and clones with 2 or more copies were classified as non-singleton clones. Clones expanded in unsorted samples were labelled as CD4+, CD8+ or unknown by matching protein sequences in sorted samples from the same patient. Wilcoxon tests on paired samples were used to test diversity changes from C1D1 to C4D1. TCRdb carries this immuneACCESS record with in-frame sequences only. Its versions omit some clonotypes, under half of them owing to an unresolved V gene in the studies checked, with the rest unexplained. Clone size and V and J calls were adopted from that table, with D and trimming inferred from the DNA. In all, the sample holds fewer than 90,000 clones, and about nine tenths of those were seen once. The top ten clonotypes cover approximately 22% of the sample.

A note on this clone: Its cognate antigen has yet to be identified. The sample holds no much larger clone one base away, and base qualities are not on file.

Taken from cysteine to phenylalanine, the CDR3 has 15 residues. The only DNA kept is the CDR3, 45 bases in frame from the first base. Sample: peripheral blood mononuclear cells (PBMCs), taken at baseline. The sequence joins TRBV12-2 to TRBJ1-3; the table's D call, TRBD1, was not checked against the DNA. TRBV12-2 is a documented pseudogene. The sequence was obtained from a human donor with classical Hodgkin lymphoma. CDR3 loop: CASRSRTTAGNTIYF. In nucleotide form, the sequence is TGTGCAAGTCGTTCTAGGACAACGGCTGGAAACACCATATATTTT.